Shown below are 23 T cell receptor beta chains from a single sample sequenced in a study of cytomegalovirus exposure and HLA in healthy donors. PCR amplification relied on 60 Vbeta primers (plus 13 Jbeta primers). The method was immunoSEQ multiplex PCR; TCRdb's version includes in-frame clones alone and lacks a portion of them. The sample includes roughly 52,000 clones, about 84% of them seen just once. Sequencing used PBMCs. Every receptor here comes from a female donor in good health and CMV-seronegative.

This clone was recorded once. The chain links TRBV6-5 to TRBJ1-5, with D tentatively TRBD1 (5 bases). V gave up 6 bases and J gave up 7 bases, with 10 bases separating them. Germline V gene lookup returns CDR1 MNHEY and CDR2 SVGAGI. This CDR3 is built from 12 residues. DNA for the CDR3: TGTGCCAGCAGCCGCGGGGGGCAGCCCCAGCATTTT. As protein: CASSRGGQPQHF.

The genes are TRBV4-2 and TRBJ2-7; possibly TRBD1 for D (5 bases). The CDR3 length is 15 residues. Germline lookup yields CDR1 LGHNA and CDR2 YNFKEQ. The V end was cut by 1 base, the J end by 1 base, with 11 bases between. DNA for the CDR3: TGTGCCAGCAGCCAAGTATTAGGGGAATCCTACGAGCAGTACTTC. It encodes CASSQVLGESYEQYF.

V and J are TRBV23-1 and TRBJ2-4; D unclear. TRBV23-1 is an ORF, and what it does is uncertain. Trimming removed 3 bases at V and 0 bases at J, with 9 bases between. CDR3 length: 15 amino acids. The CDR3 coding sequence is TGCGCCAGCAGTCACGATTTAGTAGCCAAAAACATTCAGTACTTC. Its protein is CASSHDLVAKNIQYF.

J is TRBJ2-2 and V is TRBV7-3; tentative D call: TRBD2 (6 bases). CDR1 is SGHTA, CDR2 FQGTGA, per germline. This CDR3 spans 14 amino acids. V lost 5 bases to trimming and J lost 1 base, with 8 bases between them. CDR3 protein: CASSRGMNTGELFF. The CDR3 coding sequence is TGTGCCAGCAGCCGGGGGATGAACACCGGGGAGCTGTTTTTT.

V and J are TRBV6-6 and TRBJ2-5, with 11 bases aligning to TRBD2. The CDR3 runs 16 residues. The V gene's germline CDR1 is MNHNY and CDR2 SVGAGI (reference sequence). The ends lost 2 bases at V and 5 bases at J; junction bases unmatched: 7. The CDR3 sequence: CASSYLSGGVHETQYF. In DNA, the CDR3 is TGTGCCAGCAGTTACCTTAGCGGGGGGGTCCACGAGACCCAGTACTTC.

This clone was observed a single time. This chain connects TRBV6-6 to TRBJ2-5; 8 bases align to TRBD1. Per the germline V gene, CDR1 is MNHNY and CDR2 is SVGAGI (reference sequence). The J segment lost 4 bases and the V segment lost 6 bases, leaving 10 bases of the junction unmatched. The CDR3 is 15 amino acids. The CDR3 region has the DNA TGTGCCAGCAGCTCCCATGGACAGGGTTTAGAGACCCAGTACTTC. It yields the protein CASSSHGQGLETQYF.

The genes are TRBV5-1 and TRBJ1-2; a possible D gene is TRBD1 (6 bases). The V and J ends lost 2 bases and 0 bases respectively, with 11 bases between them. The CDR3 length is 15 residues. Germline loops: CDR1 SGHRS, CDR2 YFSETQ. The CDR3 is CASSLGQLTNYGYTF. The DNA for the CDR3 is TGCGCCAGCAGCTTAGGACAGCTAACTAACTATGGCTACACCTTC.

This chain joins TRBV5-1 and TRBJ1-3; maybe TRBD1 (6 bases). There are 17 residues in the CDR3. CDR1 SGHRS and CDR2 YFSETQ come from the germline V gene. V gave up 4 bases and J gave up 0 bases, with 17 bases separating them. The CDR3 spells CASSPVRGGDSGNTIYF. In nucleotides, the CDR3 is TGCGCCAGCAGCCCTGTAAGGGGGGGCGACTCTGGAAACACCATATATTTT.

There are a few counts of this clone. The rearrangement links TRBV7-3 to TRBJ2-1; D is undetermined. This CDR3 is 13 amino acids long. The V end lost 4 bases, the J end lost 2 bases, and 6 bases lay between the germline ends. Germline CDR1 reads SGHTA; CDR2 reads FQGTGA. The CDR3 is CASSSYAYNEQFF. The CDR3 region has the DNA TGTGCCAGCAGCTCCTACGCCTACAATGAGCAGTTCTTC.

This sequence joins TRBV29-1 and TRBJ1-3, with TRBD1 matching over 7 bases. The CDR3 runs 14 residues. Trimming cost V 0 bases and J 4 bases; bases outside gene matches: 3. Germline lookup yields CDR1 SQVTM and CDR2 ANQGSEA. CDR3 residues: CSVEDRQGGNTIYF. In DNA, the CDR3 is TGCAGCGTTGAAGATAGACAGGGCGGAAACACCATATATTTT.

This clone was observed a single time. This rearrangement joins TRBV10-3 to TRBJ2-3; 9 bases agree with TRBD2. The CDR3 has 17 residues. Germline CDR1 is ENHRY and CDR2 is SYGVKD. Trimming cost V 3 bases and J 6 bases; bases outside gene matches: 13. DNA for the CDR3: TGTGCCATCAGTGATATGGGAGCGGGGGGCCCTCTGGATACGCAGTATTTT. Amino acid sequence: CAISDMGAGGPLDTQYF.

This clone was seen a handful of times. The V and J genes are TRBV11-2 and TRBJ2-3; weak D call: TRBD1 (5 bases). This CDR3 is 15 amino acids long. The V gene's germline CDR1 is SGHAT and CDR2 FQNNGV. V lost 5 bases, J lost 2 bases, and 14 bases lay in between. In DNA, the CDR3 is TGTGCCAGCAGCACGCGCAGGGCCGACACAGATACGCAGTATTTT. It is translated as CASSTRRADTDTQYF.

On this clone: Other DNA sequences in the sample encode the same CDR3. The rearrangement joins TRBV12-5 to TRBJ2-7, with D uncertain. V lost 1 base and J 2 bases, leaving 12 bases between the germline ends. The germline gives CDR1 LGHNT, CDR2 FRNRAP. This CDR3 is built from 15 residues. CDR3 nucleotides: TGTGCTAGTGGTTTGGGGGCAGGCGTACCCTACGAGCAGTACTTC. Its translation: CASGLGAGVPYEQYF.

This clone was seen only a few times. V gene TRBV6-6 combines with J gene TRBJ1-2; TRBD1 might be the D (5 bases). The CDR3 is 16 residues long. Trimming cost V 2 bases and J 1 base, with 14 bases left between them. The germline V gene has CDR1 MNHNY and CDR2 SVGAGI (reference sequence). CDR3 coding DNA: TGTGCCAGCAGTTACGAAGGGGCCAGATTTAACTATGGCTACACCTTC. It specifies CASSYEGARFNYGYTF.

The CDR3 DNA follows: TGCGCCAGCAGCCAAGACGAGAATGGCTATGGCTACACCTTC. Translating it yields CASSQDENGYGYTF. The chain uses TRBV4-1 and TRBJ1-2; D gene ambiguous. Trimming shortened V by 0 bases and J by 4 bases, and 9 bases separated the two germline ends. Looked up from germline, CDR1 is MGHRA and CDR2 is YSYEKL. The CDR3 is made up of 14 amino acids.

The V gene is TRBV5-8, the J gene TRBJ2-2; 7 positions agree with TRBD2. Looked up from germline, CDR1 is SGHTS and CDR2 is YDEGEE. The CDR3 is 14 residues long. Trimming removed 5 bases from V and 1 base from J; junction bases left unmatched: 2. CDR3 bases: TGTGCCAGCAGTTGGGGGGGGAACACCGGGGAGCTGTTTTTT. This codes for CASSWGGNTGELFF. Full variable domain (missing parts from reference TRBV5-8 and TRBJ2-2): EAGVTQSPTHLIKTRGQQATLRCSPISGHTSVYWYQQALGLGLQFLLWYDEGEERNRGNFPPRFSGRQFPNYSSELNVNALELEDSALYLCASSWGGNTGELFFGEGSRLTVL.

This sequence joins TRBV9 and TRBJ1-4; D is perhaps TRBD1 (6 bases). The CDR3 contains 15 residues. Trimming shortened V by 1 base and J by 4 bases, and 11 bases separated the two germline ends. CDR1 is SGDLS, CDR2 YYNGEE, per germline. The CDR3 DNA reads TGTGCCAGCAGCGTATCGCAGGGGTTTAATGAAAAACTGTTTTTT. Translating gives CASSVSQGFNEKLFF.

The chain carries TRBV9 and TRBJ1-2, with 10 nucleotides matching TRBD1. The CDR3 extends over 17 amino acids. CDR1 SGDLS and CDR2 YYNGEE come from the germline V gene. V was pared by 0 bases and J by 5 bases, with 10 bases of the junction left unmatched. The CDR3 DNA is TGTGCCAGCAGCGTAGGGGCTAGGGACAGGGGAAAATATGGCTACACCTTC. Translated: CASSVGARDRGKYGYTF.

This chain uses TRBV6-6 with TRBJ2-3; D uncertain. The germline V gene encodes CDR1 MNHNY and CDR2 SVGAGI (reference sequence). The CDR3 runs 12 residues. V shed 2 bases and J shed 4 bases, with 4 bases lying between them. In DNA form, the CDR3 reads TGTGCCAGCAGTTACCACTCAGATACGCAGTATTTT. Encoded protein: CASSYHSDTQYF.

This clone was counted only a few times. V and J are TRBV6-5 and TRBJ1-2; no firm D call. Germline V gene lookup returns CDR1 MNHEY and CDR2 SVGAGI. V was cut by 7 bases and J by 4 bases, with 19 bases left in between. This CDR3 comprises 15 residues. The CDR3 DNA reads TGTGCCAGCACCAGAAGCGGTCACAGCACCTATGGCTACACCTTC. Protein sequence: CASTRSGHSTYGYTF.

The J gene is TRBJ2-5, the V gene TRBV4-2, with TRBD1 as a possible D gene (6 bases). The CDR3 sequence is 15 residues long. V was trimmed by 0 bases and J by 5 bases, leaving 13 bases between them. CDR1 and CDR2 from the germline V gene are LGHNA and YNFKEQ. The DNA of the CDR3 is TGTGCCAGCAGCCAAGATCGAGAGGGGGTTGAGACCCAGTACTTC. Amino acid sequence: CASSQDREGVETQYF.

A word on this clone: A junction end diverges from the germline sequence, so it may reflect a read error. J is TRBJ2-5 and V is TRBV5-6, with 8 nucleotides matching TRBD1. The CDR3 spans 17 residues. Germline-derived CDR1 and CDR2 are SGHDT and YYEEEE. DNA for the CDR3: TGTGCCAGCAGCTTAGGGTGGACAGGGACGGCTCAAGGGACCCAGTACTTC. It is translated as CASSLGWTGTAQGTQYF.

The chain carries TRBV6-5 and TRBJ2-3; 7 positions match TRBD2. J gave up 6 bases and V 6 bases, and 12 bases lay outside the gene matches. Germline V gives CDR1 MNHEY, CDR2 SVGAGI. This CDR3 has 15 amino acids. Written as DNA, the CDR3 is TGTGCCAGCAGGGGCGGACTAGTGATTTCTGATACGCAGTATTTT. Translation gives CASRGGLVISDTQYF.